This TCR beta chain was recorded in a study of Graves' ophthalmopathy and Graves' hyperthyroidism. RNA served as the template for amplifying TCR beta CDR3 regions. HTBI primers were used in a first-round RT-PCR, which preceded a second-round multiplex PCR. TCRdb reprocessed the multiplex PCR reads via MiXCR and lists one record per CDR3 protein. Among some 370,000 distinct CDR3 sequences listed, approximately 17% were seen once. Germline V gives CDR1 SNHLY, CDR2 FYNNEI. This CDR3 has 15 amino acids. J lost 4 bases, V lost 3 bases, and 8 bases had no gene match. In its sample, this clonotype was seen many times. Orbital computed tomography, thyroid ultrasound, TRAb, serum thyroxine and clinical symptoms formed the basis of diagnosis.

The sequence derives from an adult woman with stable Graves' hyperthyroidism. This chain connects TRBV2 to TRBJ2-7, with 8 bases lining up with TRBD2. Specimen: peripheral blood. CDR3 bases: TGTGCCAGCAGTGAGGGTAGCGGGGATACTTACGAGCAGTACTTC. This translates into CASSEGSGDTYEQYF.